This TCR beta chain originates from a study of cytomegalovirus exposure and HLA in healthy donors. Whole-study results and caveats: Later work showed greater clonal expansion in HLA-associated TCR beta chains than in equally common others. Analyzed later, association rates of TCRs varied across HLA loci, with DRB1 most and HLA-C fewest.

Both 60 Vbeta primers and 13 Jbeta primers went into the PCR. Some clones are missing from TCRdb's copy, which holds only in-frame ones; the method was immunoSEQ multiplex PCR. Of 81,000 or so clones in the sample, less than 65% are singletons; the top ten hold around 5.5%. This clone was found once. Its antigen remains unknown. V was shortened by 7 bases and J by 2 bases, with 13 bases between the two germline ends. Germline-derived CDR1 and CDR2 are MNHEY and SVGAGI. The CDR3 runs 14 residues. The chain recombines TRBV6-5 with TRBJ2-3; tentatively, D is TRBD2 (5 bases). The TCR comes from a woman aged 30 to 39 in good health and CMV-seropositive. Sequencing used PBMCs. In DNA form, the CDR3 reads TGTGCCAGCACCCCCGGAGGTAACACAGATACGCAGTATTTT. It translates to CASTPGGNTDTQYF.